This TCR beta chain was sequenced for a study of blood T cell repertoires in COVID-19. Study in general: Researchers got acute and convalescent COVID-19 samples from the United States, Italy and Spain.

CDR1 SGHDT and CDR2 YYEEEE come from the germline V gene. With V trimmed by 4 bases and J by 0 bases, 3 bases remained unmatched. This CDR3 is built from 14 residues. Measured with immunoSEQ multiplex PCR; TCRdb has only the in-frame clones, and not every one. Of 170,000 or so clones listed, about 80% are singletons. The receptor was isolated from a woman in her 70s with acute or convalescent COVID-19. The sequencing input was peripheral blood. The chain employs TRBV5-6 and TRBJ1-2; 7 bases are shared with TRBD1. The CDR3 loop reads CASSRGTANYGYTF. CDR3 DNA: TGTGCCAGCAGCAGAGGGACAGCTAACTATGGCTACACCTTC.